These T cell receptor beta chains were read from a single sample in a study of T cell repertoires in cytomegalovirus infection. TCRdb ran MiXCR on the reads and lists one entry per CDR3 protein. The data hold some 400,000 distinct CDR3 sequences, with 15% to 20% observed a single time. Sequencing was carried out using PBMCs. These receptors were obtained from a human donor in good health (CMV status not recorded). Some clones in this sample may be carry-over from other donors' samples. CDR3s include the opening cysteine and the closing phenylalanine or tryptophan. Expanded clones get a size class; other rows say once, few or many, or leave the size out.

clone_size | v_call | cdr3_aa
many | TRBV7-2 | CASSTRTEDSPLHF
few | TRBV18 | CASSAQTSQAQYF
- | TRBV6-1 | CARSEVISPGGSPYNEQFF
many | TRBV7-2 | CASSSWDGEETQYF
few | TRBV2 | CASSGAGAPYEQYF
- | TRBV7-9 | CASSLDGGDGYTF
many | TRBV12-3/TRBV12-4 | CASSSTDVWTEAFF
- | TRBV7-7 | CASSGTSGEGTQYF
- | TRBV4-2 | CASSQELDRASLTYEQYF
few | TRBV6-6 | CASSYSQGAEQYF
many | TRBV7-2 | CASSFTVAGRYTDTQYF
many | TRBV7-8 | CASSLRDREEPQHF
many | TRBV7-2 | CASSSQTGGKEQSSYNEQFF
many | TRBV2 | CASRIELAGGRETQYF
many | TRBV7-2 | CASSFPYNEQFF